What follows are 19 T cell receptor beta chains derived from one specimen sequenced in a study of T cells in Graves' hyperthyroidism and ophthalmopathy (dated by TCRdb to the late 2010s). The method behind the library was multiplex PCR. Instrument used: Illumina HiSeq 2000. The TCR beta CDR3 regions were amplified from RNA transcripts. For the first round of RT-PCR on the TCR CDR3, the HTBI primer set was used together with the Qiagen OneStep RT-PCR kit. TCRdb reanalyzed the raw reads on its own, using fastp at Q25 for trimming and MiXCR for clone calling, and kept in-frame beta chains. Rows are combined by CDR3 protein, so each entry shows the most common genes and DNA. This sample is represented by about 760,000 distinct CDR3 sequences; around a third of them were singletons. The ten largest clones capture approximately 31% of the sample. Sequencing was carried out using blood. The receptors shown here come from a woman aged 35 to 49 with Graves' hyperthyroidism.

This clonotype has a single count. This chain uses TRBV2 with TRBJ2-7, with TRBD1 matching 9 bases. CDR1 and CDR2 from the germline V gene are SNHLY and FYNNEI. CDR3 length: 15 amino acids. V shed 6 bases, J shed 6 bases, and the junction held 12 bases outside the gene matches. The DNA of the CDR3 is TGTGCCAGCAGCCGCACAGCCACAGGGGGCGGCGAGCAGTACTTC. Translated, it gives CASSRTATGGGEQYF.

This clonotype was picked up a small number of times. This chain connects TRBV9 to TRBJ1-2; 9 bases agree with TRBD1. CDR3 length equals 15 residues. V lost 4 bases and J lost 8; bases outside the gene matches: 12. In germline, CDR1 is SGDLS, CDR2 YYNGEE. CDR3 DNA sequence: TGTGCCAGCAGCCAAGACGGGACAGGGTGGATGGGCTACACCTTC. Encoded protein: CASSQDGTGWMGYTF.

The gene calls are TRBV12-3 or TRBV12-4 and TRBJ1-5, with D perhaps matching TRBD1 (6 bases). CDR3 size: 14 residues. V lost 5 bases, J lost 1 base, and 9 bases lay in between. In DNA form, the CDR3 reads TGTGCCAGCAGTAGACAGGAGAGCAATCAGCCCCAGCATTTT. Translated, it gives CASSRQESNQPQHF.

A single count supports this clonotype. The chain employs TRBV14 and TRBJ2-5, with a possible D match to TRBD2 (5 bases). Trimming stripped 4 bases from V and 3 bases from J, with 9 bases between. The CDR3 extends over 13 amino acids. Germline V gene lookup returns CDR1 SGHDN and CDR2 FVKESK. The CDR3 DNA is TGTGCCAGCAGCCCACTAGTCGAAGAGACCCAGTACTTC. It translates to CASSPLVEETQYF.

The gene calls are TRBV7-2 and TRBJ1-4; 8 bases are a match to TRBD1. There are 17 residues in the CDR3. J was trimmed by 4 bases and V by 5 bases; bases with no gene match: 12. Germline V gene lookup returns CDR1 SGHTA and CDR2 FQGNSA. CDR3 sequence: CASSQTPGTGDNEKLFF. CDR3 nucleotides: TGTGCCAGCAGCCAGACTCCGGGGACAGGCGATAATGAAAAACTGTTTTTT.

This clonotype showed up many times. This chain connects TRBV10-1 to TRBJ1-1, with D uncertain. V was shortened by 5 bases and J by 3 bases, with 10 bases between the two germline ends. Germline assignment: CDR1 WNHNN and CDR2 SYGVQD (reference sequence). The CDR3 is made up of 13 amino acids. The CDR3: CASSRTLDTEAFF. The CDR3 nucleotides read TGCGCCAGCAGTAGAACCTTGGACACTGAAGCTTTCTTT.

The DNA for the CDR3 is TGTGCCAGCAGCCCGACTAGCCATAACGGGGAGCAGTACTTC. It encodes CASSPTSHNGEQYF. V gene TRBV27 combines with J gene TRBJ2-7; TRBD2 matches at 7 bases. This CDR3 comprises 14 residues. CDR1 and CDR2 (germline): MNHEY, SMNVEV (reference sequence). The junction had 12 bases not matched to a gene; V was cut back by 6 bases and J by 7 bases.

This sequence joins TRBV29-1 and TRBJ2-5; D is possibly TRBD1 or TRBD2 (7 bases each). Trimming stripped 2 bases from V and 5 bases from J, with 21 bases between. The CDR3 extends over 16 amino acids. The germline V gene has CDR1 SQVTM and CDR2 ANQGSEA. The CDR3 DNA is TGCAGCGTTGAACGGGGGAACAGGGGAGGGACGGAGACCCAGTACTTC. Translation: CSVERGNRGGTETQYF.

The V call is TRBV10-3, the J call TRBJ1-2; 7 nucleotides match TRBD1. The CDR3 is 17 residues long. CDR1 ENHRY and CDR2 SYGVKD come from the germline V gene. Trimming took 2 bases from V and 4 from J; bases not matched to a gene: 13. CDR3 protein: CAISEATWDRSPYGYTF. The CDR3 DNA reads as TGTGCCATCAGTGAGGCGACTTGGGACAGATCTCCCTATGGCTACACCTTC.

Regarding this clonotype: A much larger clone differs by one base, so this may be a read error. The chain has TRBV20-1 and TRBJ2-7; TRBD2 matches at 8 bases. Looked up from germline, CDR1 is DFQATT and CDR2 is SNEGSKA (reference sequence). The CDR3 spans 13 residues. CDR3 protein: CSAMPGGPHEQSF. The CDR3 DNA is TGCAGTGCTATGCCGGGGGGGCCCCACGAGCAGTCCTTC.

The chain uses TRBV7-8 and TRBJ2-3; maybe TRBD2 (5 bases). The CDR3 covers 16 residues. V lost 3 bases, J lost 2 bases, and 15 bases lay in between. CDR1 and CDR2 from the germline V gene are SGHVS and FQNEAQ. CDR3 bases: TGTGCCAGCAGCTTGAGGGCCCTGAGGTCCACAGATACGCAGTATTTT. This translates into CASSLRALRSTDTQYF.

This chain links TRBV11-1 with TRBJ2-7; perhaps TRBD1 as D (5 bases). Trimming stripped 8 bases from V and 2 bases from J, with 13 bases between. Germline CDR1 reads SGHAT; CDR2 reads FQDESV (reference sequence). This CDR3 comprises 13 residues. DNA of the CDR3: TGTGCCAGCTCCAACTCAGGGACCTACGAGCAGTACTTC. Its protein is CASSNSGTYEQYF. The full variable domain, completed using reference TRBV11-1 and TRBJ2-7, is EAEVAQSPRYKITEKSQAVAFWCDPISGHATLYWYRQILGQGPELLVQFQDESVVDDSQLPKDRFSAERLKGVDSTLKIQPAELGDSAMYLCASSNSGTYEQYFGPGTRLTVT.

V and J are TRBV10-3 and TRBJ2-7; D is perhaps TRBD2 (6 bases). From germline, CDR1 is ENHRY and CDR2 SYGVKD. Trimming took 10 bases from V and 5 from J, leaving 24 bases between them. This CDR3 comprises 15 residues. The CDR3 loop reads CASTSRARGFHEQYF. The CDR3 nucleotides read TGTGCCAGCACCTCCAGGGCACGGGGGTTCCACGAGCAGTACTTC.

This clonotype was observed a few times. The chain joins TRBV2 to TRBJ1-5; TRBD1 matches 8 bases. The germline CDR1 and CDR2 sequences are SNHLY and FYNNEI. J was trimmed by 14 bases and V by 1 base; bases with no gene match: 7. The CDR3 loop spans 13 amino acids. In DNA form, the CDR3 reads TGTGCCAGCAGTGAAGAGACAGGGGTCAGTAAGCATTTT. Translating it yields CASSEETGVSKHF.

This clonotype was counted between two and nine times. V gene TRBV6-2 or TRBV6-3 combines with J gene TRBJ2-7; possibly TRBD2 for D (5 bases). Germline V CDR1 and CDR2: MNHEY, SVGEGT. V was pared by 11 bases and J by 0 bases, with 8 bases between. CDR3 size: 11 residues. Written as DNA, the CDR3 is TGTGCCGGAGGAGGCTCCTACGAGCAGTACTTC. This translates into CAGGGSYEQYF.

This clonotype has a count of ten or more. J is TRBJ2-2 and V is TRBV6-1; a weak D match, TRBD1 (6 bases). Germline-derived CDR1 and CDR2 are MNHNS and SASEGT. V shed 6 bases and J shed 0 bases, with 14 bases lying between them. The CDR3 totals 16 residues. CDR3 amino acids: CASRLQGSSNTGELFF. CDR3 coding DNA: TGTGCCAGCAGACTACAGGGAAGCTCGAACACCGGGGAGCTGTTTTTT.

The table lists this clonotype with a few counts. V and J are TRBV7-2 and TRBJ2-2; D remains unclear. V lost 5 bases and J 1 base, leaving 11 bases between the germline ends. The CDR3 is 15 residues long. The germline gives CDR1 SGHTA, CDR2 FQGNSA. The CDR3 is CASSPSVWNTGELFF. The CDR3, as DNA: TGTGCCAGCAGCCCCTCGGTATGGAACACCGGGGAGCTGTTTTTT.

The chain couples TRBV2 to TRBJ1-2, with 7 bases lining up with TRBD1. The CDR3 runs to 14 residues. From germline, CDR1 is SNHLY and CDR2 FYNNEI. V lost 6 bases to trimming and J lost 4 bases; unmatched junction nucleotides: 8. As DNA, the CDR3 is TGTGCCAGCAGCCCCTTACAGGGGATCTATGGCTACACCTTC. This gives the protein CASSPLQGIYGYTF.

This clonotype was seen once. CDR3 region: CSVREGAADTQYF. In nucleotides, the CDR3 is TGCAGTGTGCGGGAGGGGGCTGCAGATACGCAGTATTTT. This chain links TRBV20-1 with TRBJ1-5; 9 bases agree with TRBD2. The J call may be wrong; the DNA end is better matched by TRBJ2-3. This CDR3 region has 13 residues. The germline V gene encodes CDR1 DFQATT and CDR2 SNEGSKA (reference sequence).